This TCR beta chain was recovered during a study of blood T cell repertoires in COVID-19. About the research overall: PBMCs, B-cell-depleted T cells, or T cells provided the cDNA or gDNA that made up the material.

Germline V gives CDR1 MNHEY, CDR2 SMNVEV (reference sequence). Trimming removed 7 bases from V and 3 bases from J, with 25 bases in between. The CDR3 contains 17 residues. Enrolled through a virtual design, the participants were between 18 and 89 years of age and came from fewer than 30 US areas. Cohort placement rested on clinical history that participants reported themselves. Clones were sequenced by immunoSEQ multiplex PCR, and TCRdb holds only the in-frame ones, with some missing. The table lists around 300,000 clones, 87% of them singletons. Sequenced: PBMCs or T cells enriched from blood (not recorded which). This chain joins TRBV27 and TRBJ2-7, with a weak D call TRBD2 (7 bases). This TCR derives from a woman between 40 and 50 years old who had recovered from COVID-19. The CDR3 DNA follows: TGTGCCAGCACCCTTTTGGGGGAGGGCCGCAGGGGCTACGAGCAGTACTTC. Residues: CASTLLGEGRRGYEQYF.